The TCR beta chain described here comes from a study of shared T cell receptors in the human thymus. The repertoire was sequenced with immunoSEQ multiplex PCR; TCRdb's copy has only in-frame clones and lacks some. The table lists about 400,000 clones, more than 85% of them singletons, with 0.02% in the top ten. V gave up 4 bases and J gave up 1 base; unmatched junction bases: 2. CDR3 length equals 14 residues. Germline CDR1 is SSHAT and CDR2 is FNYEAQ (reference sequence). This clonotype originated in a human donor. Sequences were obtained from thymocytes. J is TRBJ2-5 and V is TRBV7-7; TRBD1 matches at 8 bases. The CDR3 reads CASSSTGGQETQYF. CDR3 in DNA: TGTGCCAGCAGCTCAACAGGGGGCCAAGAGACCCAGTACTTC.